This T cell receptor (beta chain) is drawn from a study of cytomegalovirus exposure and HLA in healthy donors. Study conclusions and caveats: Sequence variants that were highly shared formed a cluster that was likely a sequencing artifact. An analysis done earlier found most TCR beta V segments productive about 87% or about 30% of the time.

This PCR relied on a set of 60 Vbeta primers and 13 Jbeta primers. Assay: immunoSEQ multiplex PCR; the TCRdb copy retains only in-frame clones and omits some. The repertoire shows some 75,000 clones; the top ten hold 6% to 8%. Trimming cost V 2 bases and J 5 bases; bases outside gene matches: 4. The CDR3 runs to 14 residues. Germline V lookup: CDR1 MNHEY, CDR2 SVGAGI. Each donor was healthy, and each was a bone marrow donor. As to this clone: What it recognizes is unknown.

The chain has TRBV6-5 and TRBJ2-5; TRBD2 matches 8 bases. Material for sequencing was PBMCs. This TCR was sampled from a female donor in good health and CMV-seropositive. The CDR3 DNA follows: TGTGCCAGCAGTTACAACCCGGGGGGGGAGACCCAGTACTTC. It yields the protein CASSYNPGGETQYF.